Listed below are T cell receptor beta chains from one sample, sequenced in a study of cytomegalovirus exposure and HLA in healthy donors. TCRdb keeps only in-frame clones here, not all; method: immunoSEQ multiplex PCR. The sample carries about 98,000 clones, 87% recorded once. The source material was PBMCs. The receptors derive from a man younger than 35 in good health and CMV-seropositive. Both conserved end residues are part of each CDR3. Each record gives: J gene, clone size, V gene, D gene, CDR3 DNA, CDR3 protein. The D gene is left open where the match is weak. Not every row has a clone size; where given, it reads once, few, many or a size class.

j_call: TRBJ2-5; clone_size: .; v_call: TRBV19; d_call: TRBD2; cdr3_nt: TGTGCCAGTAGTATAGGCGCACTAGCGGGAGCCCGGGAGACCCAGTACTTC; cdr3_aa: CASSIGALAGARETQYF
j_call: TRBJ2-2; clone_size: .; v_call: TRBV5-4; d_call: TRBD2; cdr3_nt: TGTGCCAGCCGTCGTAGCGGGAGTAGGAGCACCGGGGAGCTGTTTTTT; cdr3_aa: CASRRSGSRSTGELFF
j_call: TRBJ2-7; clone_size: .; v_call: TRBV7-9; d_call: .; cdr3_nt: TGTGCCAGCAGCTTAGAGACCGGGACTGCAACCTACGAGCAGTACTTC; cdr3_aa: CASSLETGTATYEQYF
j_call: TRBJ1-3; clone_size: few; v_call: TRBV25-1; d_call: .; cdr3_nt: TGTGCCAGCGAACACAGGGCTGGAAACACCATATATTTT; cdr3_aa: CASEHRAGNTIYF
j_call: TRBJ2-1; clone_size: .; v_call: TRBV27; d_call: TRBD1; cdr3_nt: TGTGCCAGCAGGCGACAGGGGGAATACAATGAGCAGTTCTTC; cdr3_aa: CASRRQGEYNEQFF
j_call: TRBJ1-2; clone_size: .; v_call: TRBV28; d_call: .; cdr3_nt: TGTGCCAGCAGTTCCAATCCTGGTAGGGACTCCTATGGCTACACCTTC; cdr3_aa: CASSSNPGRDSYGYTF
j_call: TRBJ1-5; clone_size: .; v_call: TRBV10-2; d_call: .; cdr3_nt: TGCGCCAGCAGTGACAGGGTCGGTCAGCCCCAGCATTTT; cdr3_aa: CASSDRVGQPQHF
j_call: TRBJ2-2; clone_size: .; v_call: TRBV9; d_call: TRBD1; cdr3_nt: TGTGCCAGCAGCGCTGGACAGGGGGCCGCCGGGGAGCTGTTTTTT; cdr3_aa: CASSAGQGAAGELFF
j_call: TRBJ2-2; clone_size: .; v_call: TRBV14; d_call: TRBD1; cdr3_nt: TGTGCCAGCAGCCAAGGGGACAGCCACACCGGGGAGCTGTTTTTT; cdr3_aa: CASSQGDSHTGELFF
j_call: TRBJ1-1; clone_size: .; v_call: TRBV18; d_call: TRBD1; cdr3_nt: TGTGCCAGCTCACCACTTATCCCCGGTCAGGGGGCTGAAGCTTTCTTT; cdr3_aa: CASSPLIPGQGAEAFF
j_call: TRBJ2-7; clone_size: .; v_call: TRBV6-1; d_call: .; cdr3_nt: TGTGCCAGCATCCCTCAGGAGGCGATCGGCCGCGAGCAGTACTTC; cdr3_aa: CASIPQEAIGREQYF
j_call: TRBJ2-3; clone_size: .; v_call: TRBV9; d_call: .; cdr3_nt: TGTGCCAGCAGCGTAGTGGGCGGGCGCGCAGATACGCAGTATTTT; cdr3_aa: CASSVVGGRADTQYF
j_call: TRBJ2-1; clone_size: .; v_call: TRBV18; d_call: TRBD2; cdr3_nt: TGTGCCAGCTCACCTCAGCGGGGGTCCGAACAGGAGCAGTTCTTC; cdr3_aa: CASSPQRGSEQEQFF
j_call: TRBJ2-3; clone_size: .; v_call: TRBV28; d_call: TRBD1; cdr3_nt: TGTGCCACAAATCCTACACCGGGACAGGGGGATACGCAGTATTTT; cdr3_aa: CATNPTPGQGDTQYF
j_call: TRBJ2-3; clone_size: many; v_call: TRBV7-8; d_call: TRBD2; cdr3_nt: TGTGCCAGCAGCTTAGCTTTCCCGGGGAGCGGGGGAAGTAGAGGTACGCAGTATTTT; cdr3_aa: CASSLAFPGSGGSRGTQYF
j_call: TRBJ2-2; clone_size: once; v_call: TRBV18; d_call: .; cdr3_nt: TGTGCCAGCTCCCTTACGACAGGCGCGAACACCGGGGAGCTGTTTTTT; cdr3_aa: CASSLTTGANTGELFF
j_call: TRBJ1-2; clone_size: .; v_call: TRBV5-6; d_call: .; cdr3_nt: TGTGCCAGCAGCTTACTACAGGGAACTGGCTACACCTTC; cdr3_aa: CASSLLQGTGYTF
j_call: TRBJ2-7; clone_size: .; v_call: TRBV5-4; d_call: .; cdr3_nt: TGTGCCAGCAGCCCGCCCCTAGCGCACTACGAGCAGTACTTC; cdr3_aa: CASSPPLAHYEQYF
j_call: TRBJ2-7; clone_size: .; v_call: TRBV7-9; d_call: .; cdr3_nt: TGTGCCAGCAGCCTACGTCCGAGAGAGTACGAGCAGTACTTC; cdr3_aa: CASSLRPREYEQYF
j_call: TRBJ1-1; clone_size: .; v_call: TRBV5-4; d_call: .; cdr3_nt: TGTGCCAGCAGTGCGACCTGGGTCGGGATGAACACTGAAGCTTTCTTT; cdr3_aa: CASSATWVGMNTEAFF
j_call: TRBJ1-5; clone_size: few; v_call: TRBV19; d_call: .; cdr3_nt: TGTGCCAGTAGTATTGGGACTGGGCGGTCGGCCCAGCATTTT; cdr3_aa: CASSIGTGRSAQHF
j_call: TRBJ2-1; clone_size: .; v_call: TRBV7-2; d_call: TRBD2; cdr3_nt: TGTGCCAGCAGCTTAGCCGGGGGGGGTGGTGAGCAGTTCTTC; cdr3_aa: CASSLAGGGGEQFF
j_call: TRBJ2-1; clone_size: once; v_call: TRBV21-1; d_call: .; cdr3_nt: TGTGCCAGCAATGAGTGTGGTGAGCAGTTCTTC; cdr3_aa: CASNECGEQFF
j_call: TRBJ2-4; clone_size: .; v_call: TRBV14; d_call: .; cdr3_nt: TGTGCCAGCAGCCAAGACTTAGCCAAAAACATTCAGTACTTC; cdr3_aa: CASSQDLAKNIQYF
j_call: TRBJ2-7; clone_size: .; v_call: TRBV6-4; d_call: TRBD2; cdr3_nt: TGTGCCAGCAGTGACTCGGCTAAGCGGGGAACCTACGAGCAGTACTTC; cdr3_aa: CASSDSAKRGTYEQYF
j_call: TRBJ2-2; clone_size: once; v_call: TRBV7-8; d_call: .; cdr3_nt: TGTGCCAGCAGCTTTAACAGGGCCGGGGAGCTGTTTTTT; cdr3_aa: CASSFNRAGELFF
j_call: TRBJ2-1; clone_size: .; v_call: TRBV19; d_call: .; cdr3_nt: TGTGCCAGTACCCTTGGCAGGGTACCCGCCGAGCAGTTCTTC; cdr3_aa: CASTLGRVPAEQFF
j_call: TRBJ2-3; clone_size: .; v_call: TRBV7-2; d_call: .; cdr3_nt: TGTGCCAGCAGCTCCCGCCGGGAGAGCATCACAGATACGCAGTATTTT; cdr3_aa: CASSSRRESITDTQYF
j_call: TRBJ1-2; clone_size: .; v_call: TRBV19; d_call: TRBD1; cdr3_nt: TGTGCCAGTAGTATTCTGGGACAGGGGGGCTATGGCTACACCTTC; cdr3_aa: CASSILGQGGYGYTF
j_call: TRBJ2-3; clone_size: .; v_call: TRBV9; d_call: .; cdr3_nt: TGTGCCAGCAGCGAAGGATTAGGGGTTATGTTCGCAGATACGCAGTATTTT; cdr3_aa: CASSEGLGVMFADTQYF
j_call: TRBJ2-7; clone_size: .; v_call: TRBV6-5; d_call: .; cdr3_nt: TGTGCCAGCAGTTATGCGGGACTCGACTACGAGCAGTACTTC; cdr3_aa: CASSYAGLDYEQYF
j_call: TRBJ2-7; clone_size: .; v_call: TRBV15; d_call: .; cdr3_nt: TGTGCCACCAGCAGAGATCTATCTCGCTACGAGCAGTACTTC; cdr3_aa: CATSRDLSRYEQYF
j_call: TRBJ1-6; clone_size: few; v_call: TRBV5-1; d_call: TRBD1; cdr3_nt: TGCGCCAGCATGCTTGGGACAGATAATTCACCCCTCCACTTT; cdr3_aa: CASMLGTDNSPLHF
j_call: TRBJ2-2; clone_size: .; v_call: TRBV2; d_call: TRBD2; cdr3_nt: TGTGCCAGCATTGGACTAGCGAGGAACACCGGGGAGCTGTTTTTT; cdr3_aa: CASIGLARNTGELFF
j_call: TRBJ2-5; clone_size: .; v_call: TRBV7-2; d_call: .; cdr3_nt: TGTGCCAGCAGCTTAGTTAGTCAGGGCGGAGAGACCCAGTACTTC; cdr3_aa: CASSLVSQGGETQYF
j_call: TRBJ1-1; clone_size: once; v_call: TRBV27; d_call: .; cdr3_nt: TGTGCCAGCAGAGGAACCGGGACATACACTGAAGCTTTCTTT; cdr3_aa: CASRGTGTYTEAFF
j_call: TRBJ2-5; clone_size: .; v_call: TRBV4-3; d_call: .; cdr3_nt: TGCGCCAGCAGCCAAGATAGCTTAGCGCAGACCCAGTACTTC; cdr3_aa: CASSQDSLAQTQYF
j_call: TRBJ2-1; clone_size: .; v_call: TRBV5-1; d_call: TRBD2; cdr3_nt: TGCGCCAGCAGCGCCGGGACTAGCGGTCTCTCCTACAATGAGCAGTTCTTC; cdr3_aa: CASSAGTSGLSYNEQFF
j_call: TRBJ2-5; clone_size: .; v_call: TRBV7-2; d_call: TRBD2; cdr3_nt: TGTGCCAGCAGCTTTCGGGGGGGAGAGACCCAGTACTTC; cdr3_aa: CASSFRGGETQYF
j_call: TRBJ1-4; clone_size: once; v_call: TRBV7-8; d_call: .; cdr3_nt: TGTGCCAGCAGCCCAAATCGGGGAGATGAAAAACTGTTTTTT; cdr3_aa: CASSPNRGDEKLFF
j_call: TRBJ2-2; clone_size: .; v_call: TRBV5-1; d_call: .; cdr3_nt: TGCGCCAGCAGCCTTGACACAGCGAACACCGGGGAGCTGTTTTTT; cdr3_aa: CASSLDTANTGELFF
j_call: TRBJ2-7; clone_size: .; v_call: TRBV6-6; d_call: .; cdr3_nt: TGTGCCAGCAGGGCCCTAGGAGAATCCTACGAGCAGTACTTC; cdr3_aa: CASRALGESYEQYF
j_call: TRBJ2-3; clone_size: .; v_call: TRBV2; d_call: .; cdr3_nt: TGTGCCAGCAGCTCGGACATTTCCACAGATACGCAGTATTTT; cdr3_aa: CASSSDISTDTQYF
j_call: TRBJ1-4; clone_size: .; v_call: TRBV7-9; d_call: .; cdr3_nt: TGTGCCAGCAGCTTAGGACTCGACGAAAAACTGTTTTTT; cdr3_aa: CASSLGLDEKLFF
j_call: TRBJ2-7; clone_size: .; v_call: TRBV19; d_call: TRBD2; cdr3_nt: TGTGCCAGTAGTATGGTACTAGCGGGCGAGCAGTACTTC; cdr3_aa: CASSMVLAGEQYF
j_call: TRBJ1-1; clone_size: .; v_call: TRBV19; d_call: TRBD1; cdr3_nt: TGTGCCACTCAAACAGGGGTTGAAGCTTTCTTT; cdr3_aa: CATQTGVEAFF
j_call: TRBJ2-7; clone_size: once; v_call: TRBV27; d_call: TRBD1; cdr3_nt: TGTGCCAGCAAACAGACAGGGGATTCGTCCTACGAGCAGTACTTC; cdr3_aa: CASKQTGDSSYEQYF
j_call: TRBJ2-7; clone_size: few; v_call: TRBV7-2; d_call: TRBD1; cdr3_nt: TGTGCCAGCAGCTCCACCCCGGGACAGAGCTCCTACGAGCAGTACTTC; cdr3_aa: CASSSTPGQSSYEQYF
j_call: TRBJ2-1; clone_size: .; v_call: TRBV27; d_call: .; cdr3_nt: TGTGCCAGCAGCCGTACGTTCGGGGAGCTCTCCTACAATGAGCAGTTCTTC; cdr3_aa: CASSRTFGELSYNEQFF
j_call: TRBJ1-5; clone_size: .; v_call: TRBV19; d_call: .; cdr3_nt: TGTGCCAGTAAACAGGGAGTCCGGGACAATCAGCCCCAGCATTTT; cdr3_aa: CASKQGVRDNQPQHF
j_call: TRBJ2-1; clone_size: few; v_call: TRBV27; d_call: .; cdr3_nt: TGTGCCAGCGCCTATGGGGGGAGCTCCTACAATGAGCAGTTCTTC; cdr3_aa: CASAYGGSSYNEQFF
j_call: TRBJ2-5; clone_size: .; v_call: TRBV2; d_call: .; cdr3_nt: TGTGCCAGCAGCGAACGACGGGGTGGCCAAGAGACCCAGTACTTC; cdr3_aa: CASSERRGGQETQYF
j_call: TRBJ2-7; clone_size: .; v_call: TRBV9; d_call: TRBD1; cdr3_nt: TGTGCCAGCAGCGCGGGGACAGGGGGCTACCCCTCCTACGAGCAGTACTTC; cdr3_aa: CASSAGTGGYPSYEQYF
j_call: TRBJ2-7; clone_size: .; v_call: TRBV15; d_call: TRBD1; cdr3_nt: TGTGCCACCAGCCCCGACAGGGTACACGAGCAGTACTTC; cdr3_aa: CATSPDRVHEQYF
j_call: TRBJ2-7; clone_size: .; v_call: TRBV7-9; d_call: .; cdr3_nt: TGTGCCAGCAGCTTGGCAGGCAGCTCCTACGAGCAGTACTTC; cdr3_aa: CASSLAGSSYEQYF
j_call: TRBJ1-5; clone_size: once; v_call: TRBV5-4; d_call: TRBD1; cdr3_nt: TGTGCCAGCAGCCCCTCACCCCAGGGGGCAGTTCAGCCCCAGCATTTT; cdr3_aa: CASSPSPQGAVQPQHF
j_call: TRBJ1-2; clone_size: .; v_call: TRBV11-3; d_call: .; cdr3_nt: TGTGCCAGCAGCTCACACACAGGGAACTATGGCTACACCTTC; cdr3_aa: CASSSHTGNYGYTF
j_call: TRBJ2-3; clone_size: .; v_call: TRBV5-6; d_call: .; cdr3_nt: TGTGCCAGCAGCTTGACAGACACAGATACGCAGTATTTT; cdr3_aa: CASSLTDTDTQYF
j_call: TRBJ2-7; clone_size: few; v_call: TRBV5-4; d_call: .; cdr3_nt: TGTGCCAGCAGCTTGGATACCACCTACTACGAGCAGTACTTC; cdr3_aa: CASSLDTTYYEQYF